This TCR beta chain was profiled in a study of response to subunit inactivated influenza vaccine. General study points: Each seasonal influenza vaccination recruits few new T cells, the authors suggested.

For this clonotype: Its antigen remains unknown.

Using its own MiXCR run on the RT-PCR reads, TCRdb lists one record per CDR3 protein. The table records 560,000 or so distinct CDR3 sequences, approximately 7.6% of them present only once. The length of the CDR3 is 14 residues. Trimming stripped 2 bases from V and 9 bases from J, with 14 bases between. The sample here was PBMCs from blood, taken roughly 24 months after vaccination. The clonotype originates from a man between 50 and 69 years old who received an inactivated influenza vaccine. The rearrangement uses TRBV12-3 or TRBV12-4 and TRBJ1-5; TRBD1 is a possible D gene (5 bases). This chain's CDR3 is CASSLLLQGGPQHF. CDR3 sequence (DNA): TGTGCCAGCAGTTTATTATTGCAGGGAGGGCCCCAGCATTTT.